Each of the 18 T cell receptor beta chains below was sequenced from the same sample in a study of OX40 agonist ivuxolimab in advanced cancers. Data came from immunoSEQ multiplex PCR; TCRdb stores just in-frame clones and leaves some out. The table includes about 69,000 clones, roughly nine tenths detected once. Here the sequenced sample was CD4+ or CD8+ T cells sorted from blood, taken in a trial of the OX40 agonist ivuxolimab. The receptors shown here come from an adult with an advanced solid tumor such as melanoma, head and neck, liver or kidney cancer.

The chain joins TRBV28 to TRBJ2-7, with a weak D call TRBD1 (5 bases). V was clipped by 8 bases and J by 5 bases, with 13 bases between them. The CDR3 is made up of 12 amino acids. Germline V CDR1 and CDR2: MDHEN, SYDVKM. The CDR3 region is CASEVGRDEQYF. Here the CDR3 DNA reads TGTGCCAGCGAAGTTGGCAGGGACGAGCAGTACTTC.

J is TRBJ1-1 and V is TRBV18; TRBD1 matches at 8 bases. Germline V gene data show CDR1 as KGHSH and CDR2 as LQKENI. The CDR3 loop spans 16 amino acids. Germline trimming cut 2 bases from V and 0 bases from J; bases unmatched to any gene: 5. CDR3 nucleotide sequence: TGTGCCAGCTCACCAGTGCAGGGGGCGATGAACACTGAAGCTTTCTTT. This gives the protein CASSPVQGAMNTEAFF.

The CDR3 DNA reads TGTGCCAGCAGCTTAGGGACAGGGGAAAGTTCCTACGAGCAGTACTTC. Its protein is CASSLGTGESSYEQYF. The chain recombines TRBV11-3 with TRBJ2-7; TRBD1 aligns across 9 bases. CDR1 and CDR2 from the germline V gene are SGHNT and YENEEA. V was pared by 1 base and J by 1 base, with 5 bases of the junction left unmatched. CDR3 length equals 16 residues.

V is TRBV7-2 and J is TRBJ2-1; 10 bases map to TRBD2. Germline lookup yields CDR1 SGHTA and CDR2 FQGNSA. Trimming cost V 5 bases and J 7 bases; bases outside gene matches: 14. The CDR3 runs 17 residues. CDR3: CASSPWAASGRRNEQFF. CDR3 nucleotide sequence: TGTGCCAGCAGCCCCTGGGCGGCTAGCGGGAGAAGGAATGAGCAGTTCTTC. The full variable domain, in which reference TRBV7-2 and TRBJ2-1 provide the parts outside the CDR3, is GAGVSQSPSNKVTEKGKDVELRCDPISGHTALYWYRQSLGQGLEFLIYFQGNSAPDKSGLPSDRFSAERTGGSVSTLTIQRTQQEDSAVYLCASSPWAASGRRNEQFFGPGTRLTVL.

The rearrangement uses TRBV30 and TRBJ1-1; 10 bases fit TRBD1. This CDR3 is built from 15 residues. Germline-derived CDR1 and CDR2 are GTSNPN and SVGIG (reference sequence). J gave up 1 base and V 6 bases, and 8 bases lay outside the gene matches. DNA for the CDR3: TGTGCCTGTCGACAGGGGGCGACTGGGAACACTGAAGCTTTCTTT. It specifies CACRQGATGNTEAFF. Looking up the rest from reference TRBV30 and TRBJ1-1 gives the full variable domain: SQTIHQWPATLVQPVGSPLSLECTVEGTSNPNLYWYRQAAGRGLQLLFYSVGIGQISSEVPQNLSASRPQDRQFILSSKKLLLSDSGFYLCACRQGATGNTEAFFGQGTRLTVV.

The chain carries TRBV6-1 and TRBJ2-3; tentatively, D is TRBD1 (6 bases). CDR1 and CDR2 (germline): MNHNS, SASEGT. This CDR3 has 16 amino acids. The V end lost 4 bases, the J end lost 2 bases, and 16 bases lay between the germline ends. CDR3 sequence (DNA): TGTGCCAGCAGTGGACGCACAGGGACCAACACAGATACGCAGTATTTT. Its protein product is CASSGRTGTNTDTQYF.

The V and J genes are TRBV11-1 and TRBJ2-1; possibly TRBD2 for D (6 bases). CDR1 and CDR2 from the germline V gene are SGHAT and FQDESV (reference sequence). The V and J ends lost 5 bases and 3 bases respectively, with 17 bases between them. The CDR3 totals 16 residues. The CDR3 DNA sequence: TGTGCCAGCAGCCCCCGGGTAGCGGAGCTCTACAATGAGCAGTTCTTC. Translation: CASSPRVAELYNEQFF.

The rearrangement uses TRBV9 and TRBJ1-1, with no clear D. The CDR3 spans 13 residues. The germline V gene encodes CDR1 SGDLS and CDR2 YYNGEE. The ends were cut back, 0 bases at V and 2 bases at J, with 5 bases in the middle. The CDR3 DNA reads TGTGCCAGCAGCGTAGTAGCAAACACTGAAGCTTTCTTT. It translates to CASSVVANTEAFF.

Note on this clone: The sample contains more than one DNA sequence encoding this CDR3. The chain recombines TRBV19 with TRBJ2-7; TRBD1 might be the D (6 bases). V lost 3 bases and J lost 0, with 9 bases in between. The CDR3 spans 14 residues. CDR1 and CDR2 from the germline V gene are LNHDA and SQIVND (reference sequence). The CDR3 loop is CASSIRGSSYEQYF. The CDR3 region has the DNA TGTGCCAGTAGTATCAGGGGTAGCTCCTACGAGCAGTACTTC.

The chain combines TRBV9 with TRBJ2-3; D is unclear. Germline CDR1 is SGDLS and CDR2 is YYNGEE. Trimming removed 0 bases at V and 2 bases at J, with 10 bases between. The CDR3 covers 15 residues. CDR3 sequence: CASSVGPGDTDTQYF. In DNA form, the CDR3 reads TGTGCCAGCAGCGTAGGCCCCGGAGACACAGATACGCAGTATTTT.

The count of this clone is one. V gene TRBV5-6 combines with J gene TRBJ2-7; D is undetermined. Germline values: CDR1 SGHDT, CDR2 YYEEEE. The CDR3 runs to 14 residues. V lost 0 bases and J 3 bases, leaving 10 bases between the germline ends. In DNA, the CDR3 is TGTGCCAGCAGCTTGGCGTCGGAGAACTACGAGCAGTACTTC. This sequence encodes CASSLASENYEQYF.

The chain links TRBV5-1 to TRBJ2-5, with D unresolved. The end of the DNA fits TRBJ2-7 better, so the J call may be wrong. The CDR3 contains 15 residues. CDR1 is SGHRS, CDR2 YFSETQ, per germline. The DNA of the CDR3 is TGCGCCAGCAGCTTGGAAATTCCGCCCTCCTACGAGCAGTACTTC. As protein: CASSLEIPPSYEQYF.

The V call is TRBV14, the J call TRBJ2-7; 11 bases agree with TRBD2. The CDR3 is 16 residues long. Looked up from germline, CDR1 is SGHDN and CDR2 is FVKESK. J was trimmed by 3 bases and V by 0 bases; bases with no gene match: 4. The CDR3 is CASSQDPGLAVYEQYF. CDR3 nucleotide sequence: TGTGCCAGCAGCCAAGATCCGGGACTAGCGGTCTACGAGCAGTACTTC. The variable domain in full, completed from reference TRBV14 and TRBJ2-7, reads EAGVTQFPSHSVIEKGQTVTLRCDPISGHDNLYWYRRVMGKEIKFLLHFVKESKQDESGMPNNRFLAERTGGTYSTLKVQPAELEDSGVYFCASSQDPGLAVYEQYFGPGTRLTVT.

The chain couples TRBV5-8 to TRBJ1-5; D may be TRBD1 (6 bases). Germline lookup yields CDR1 SGHTS and CDR2 YDEGEE. Deletions cut 3 bases from V and 2 bases from J, with 12 bases between. This CDR3 has 15 amino acids. As DNA, the CDR3 is TGTGCCAGCAGCTCACGGGACACACGCAATCAGCCCCAGCATTTT. Encoded protein: CASSSRDTRNQPQHF.

The genes are TRBV21-1 and TRBJ2-1; the tabulated D call, TRBD1, remains unverified against the DNA. TRBV21-1 is described as a pseudogene. This CDR3 region has 16 residues. The CDR3 nucleotides read TGTGCCAGCAGCAAAGAACCGAGGGGGCCTCGGGATGAGCAGTTCTTC. Residues: CASSKEPRGPRDEQFF.

The V gene is TRBV18, the J gene TRBJ1-4, with a weak D call TRBD1 (6 bases). This CDR3 has 18 residues. The germline V gene has CDR1 KGHSH and CDR2 LQKENI. V gave up 2 bases and J gave up 11 bases, with 27 bases separating them. The CDR3 spells CASSPSATQSQGHRKLFF. The CDR3 DNA follows: TGTGCCAGCTCACCATCCGCCACCCAGTCACAGGGTCACAGGAAACTGTTTTTT.

V and J are TRBV2 and TRBJ1-3; D unresolved. This CDR3 has 17 residues. The V and J ends lost 4 bases and 0 bases respectively, with 16 bases between them. The germline V gene encodes CDR1 SNHLY and CDR2 FYNNEI. The CDR3 DNA sequence: TGTGCCAGCAGTGGGTATGGGGTTCTTAGCTCTGGAAACACCATATATTTT. Translated, it gives CASSGYGVLSSGNTIYF.

V gene TRBV10-2 combines with J gene TRBJ2-3; tentatively, D is TRBD2 (5 bases). V lost 10 bases to trimming and J lost 0 bases, with 20 bases between them. The CDR3 runs 16 residues. The germline V gene encodes CDR1 WSHSY and CDR2 SAAADI. As DNA, the CDR3 is TGCGCCACCACCCCCGTGGCGGGCACTAGCACAGATACGCAGTATTTT. Its translation is CATTPVAGTSTDTQYF.